The entry below gives a single T cell receptor (beta chain) sequence along with its context. Its specificity is unknown. This entry is derived from a study of early stage breast cancer tumors. General observations from the study: Comparing each tissue with blood distinguished tumor from normal in about 90% of the 16 patients.

Germline CDR1 and CDR2: SGDLS and YYNGEE. The J segment lost 4 bases and the V segment lost 0 bases, leaving 1 base of the junction unmatched. This CDR3 has 14 amino acids. Blood replicates held 0.5 ug DNA, tumor or normal breast roughly 1.5 ug, two each. Sequenced by immunoSEQ multiplex PCR; TCRdb stores in-frame clones only, minus some. This table holds some 58,000 clones, 60% to 85% found once. The source material was blood. The chain is built from TRBV9 and TRBJ2-3, with 8 bases that match TRBD1. The receptor was derived from a person aged 25-39 years with breast cancer. CDR3 sequence: CASSVEDRADTQYF. The CDR3 nucleotides are TGTGCCAGCAGCGTAGAGGACAGGGCAGATACGCAGTATTTT. Looking up the rest from reference TRBV9 and TRBJ2-3 gives the full variable domain: DSGVTQTPKHLITATGQRVTLRCSPRSGDLSVYWYQQSLDQGLQFLIQYYNGEERAKGNILERFSAQQFPDLHSELNLSSLELGDSALYFCASSVEDRADTQYFGPGTRLTVL.